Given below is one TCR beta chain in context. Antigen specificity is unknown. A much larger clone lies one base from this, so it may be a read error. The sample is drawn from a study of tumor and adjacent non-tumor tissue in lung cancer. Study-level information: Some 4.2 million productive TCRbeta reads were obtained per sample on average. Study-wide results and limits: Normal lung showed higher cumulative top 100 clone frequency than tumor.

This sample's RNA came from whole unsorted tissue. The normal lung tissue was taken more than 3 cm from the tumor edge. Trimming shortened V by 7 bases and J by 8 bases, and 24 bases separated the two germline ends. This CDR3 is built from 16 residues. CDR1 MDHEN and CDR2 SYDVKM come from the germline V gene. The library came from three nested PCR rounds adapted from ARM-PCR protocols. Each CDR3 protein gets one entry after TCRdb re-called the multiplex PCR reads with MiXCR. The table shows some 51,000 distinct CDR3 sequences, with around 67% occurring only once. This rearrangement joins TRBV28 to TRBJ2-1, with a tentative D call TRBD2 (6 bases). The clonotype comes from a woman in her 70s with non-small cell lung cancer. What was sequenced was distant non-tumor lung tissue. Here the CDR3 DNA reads TGTGCCAGCATCCCCGAAGGAGGGAGCGGCCTTTATGAGCAGTTCTTC. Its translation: CASIPEGGSGLYEQFF.